What follows are 14 T cell receptor beta chains derived from one specimen sequenced in a study of shared clonotypes between healthy human individuals. TCRdb's copy holds only in-frame clones and misses some; the assay was immunoSEQ multiplex PCR. The sample shows about 2.5 million clones, around 93% of them seen only once. The specimen sequenced was naive CD4+ T cells from PBMCs. Sample subset: CD45RA+ positively selected. The receptors stem from a man aged 18-30 years in good health. Some clones in this sample may be carry-over from other donors' samples.

The chain links TRBV5-1 to TRBJ2-2, with D maybe TRBD2 (6 bases). V lost 4 bases to trimming and J lost 6 bases, with 10 bases between them. Germline values: CDR1 SGHRS, CDR2 YFSETQ. The CDR3 runs 13 residues. CDR3 nucleotide sequence: TGCGCCAGCAGCCGGGACTCTTCCGGGGAGCTGTTTTTT. Translation: CASSRDSSGELFF.

The chain joins TRBV28 to TRBJ1-1, with D maybe TRBD1 (5 bases). This CDR3 region has 15 residues. CDR1 is MDHEN and CDR2 is SYDVKM in the germline V gene. V was cut by 5 bases and J by 5 bases, with 18 bases left in between. The DNA for the CDR3 is TGTGCCAGCAGTGGCCCCGGGGGGGTGAGGACTGAAGCTTTCTTT. Translated, it gives CASSGPGGVRTEAFF.

The rearrangement uses TRBV7-2 and TRBJ2-5; D ambiguous. This CDR3 contains 16 residues. V lost 1 base, J lost 1 base, and 13 bases lay in between. Germline CDR1 is SGHTA and CDR2 is FQGNSA. The CDR3 spells CASSLVSTVTQETQYF. The CDR3, as DNA: TGTGCCAGCAGCTTAGTTAGCACGGTAACCCAAGAGACCCAGTACTTC.

The table lists this clone with a count of one. This sequence joins TRBV2 and TRBJ2-1, with D hard to call. This CDR3 region has 10 residues. The V gene lost 6 bases and the J gene lost 12 bases, with 9 bases spanning the gap. Germline V lookup: CDR1 SNHLY, CDR2 FYNNEI. The CDR3 loop is CASSSTWQFF. CDR3 DNA: TGTGCCAGCAGCTCTACTTGGCAGTTCTTC. The whole variable domain, remainder taken from reference TRBV2 and TRBJ2-1, is EPEVTQTPSHQVTQMGQEVILRCVPISNHLYFYWYRQILGQKVEFLVSFYNNEISEKSEIFDDQFSVERPDGSNFTLKIRSTKLEDSAMYFCASSSTWQFFGPGTRLTVL.

Comment on this clone: Different DNA sequences within this sample yield the same CDR3. The chain uses TRBV25-1 and TRBJ2-1; 7 bases fit TRBD1. The CDR3 totals 15 residues. Germline V gene lookup returns CDR1 MGHDK and CDR2 SYGVNS. Trimming at V came to 2 bases and at J to 4 bases, leaving 5 bases not matched to a gene. The CDR3, as DNA: TGTGCCAGCAGTGAAGGGGGCAGGGGGTACAATGAGCAGTTCTTC. Its translation: CASSEGGRGYNEQFF.

The genes are TRBV6-1 and TRBJ1-6; 10 bases line up with TRBD1. Germline CDR1 reads MNHNS; CDR2 reads SASEGT. Trimming at V came to 10 bases and at J to 7 bases, leaving 7 bases not matched to a gene. The CDR3 contains 14 residues. CDR3 protein: CATSGDRGNSPLHF. CDR3 coding DNA: TGTGCCACCTCCGGGGACAGGGGAAATTCACCCCTCCACTTT.

This chain connects TRBV5-6 to TRBJ2-1; D remains ambiguous. The CDR3 totals 14 residues. Per the germline V gene, CDR1 is SGHDT and CDR2 is YYEEEE. V lost 4 bases and J lost 4, with 12 bases in between. The CDR3 protein is CASSPRPSYNEQFF. DNA of the CDR3: TGTGCCAGCAGCCCCCGGCCTTCATACAATGAGCAGTTCTTC.

This clone was detected once. The rearrangement links TRBV4-1 to TRBJ1-4; tentatively, D is TRBD1 (6 bases). The CDR3 runs to 16 residues. The V end lost 4 bases, the J end lost 0 bases, and 12 bases lay between the germline ends. Germline CDR1 reads MGHRA; CDR2 reads YSYEKL. CDR3 coding DNA: TGCGCCAGCAGCCTCACAGGGCCCTCAACTAATGAAAAACTGTTTTTT. Translation: CASSLTGPSTNEKLFF.

The rearrangement links TRBV2 to TRBJ1-1, with D maybe TRBD1 (5 bases). Trimming cost V 6 bases and J 4 bases, with 12 bases left between them. Germline V gene lookup returns CDR1 SNHLY and CDR2 FYNNEI. This CDR3 spans 13 amino acids. This CDR3 is CASSRGGSTEAFF. CDR3 nucleotide sequence: TGTGCCAGCAGCCGGGGCGGGAGCACTGAAGCTTTCTTT.

This chain connects TRBV4-1 to TRBJ1-3, with 7 bases that match TRBD1. Unmatched junction bases numbered 5, after V lost 4 bases and J lost 2 bases. This CDR3 is 15 amino acids long. Germline lookup yields CDR1 MGHRA and CDR2 YSYEKL. CDR3 loop: CASSRIQGAGNTIYF. DNA of the CDR3: TGCGCCAGCAGCCGTATCCAGGGGGCTGGAAACACCATATATTTT.

The chain carries TRBV11-2 and TRBJ2-3; 10 bases fit TRBD2. The CDR3 length is 16 residues. V lost 3 bases to trimming and J lost 4 bases; unmatched junction nucleotides: 7. Germline values: CDR1 SGHAT, CDR2 FQNNGV. CDR3 loop: CASSFTSGMGADTQYF. The CDR3, as DNA: TGTGCCAGCAGCTTTACTAGCGGGATGGGGGCAGATACGCAGTATTTT.

The sample holds one count of this clone. V and J are TRBV6-5 and TRBJ1-5; TRBD1 agrees at 7 bases. The CDR3 spans 14 residues. From germline, CDR1 is MNHEY and CDR2 SVGAGI. V lost 6 bases to trimming and J lost 2 bases; unmatched junction nucleotides: 4. The CDR3 DNA reads TGTGCCAGCAGAATCGGGACAGGCAATCAGCCCCAGCATTTT. Translation: CASRIGTGNQPQHF.

As for this clone: This sample includes further DNA sequences coding for the same CDR3. The chain employs TRBV7-6 and TRBJ2-1, with 12 bases lining up with TRBD2. Trimming removed 2 bases from V and 7 bases from J; junction bases left unmatched: 3. The V gene's germline CDR1 is SGHVS and CDR2 FNYEAQ. The CDR3 is made up of 15 amino acids. CDR3 amino acids: CASSLLAGGLNEQFF. The CDR3 DNA reads TGTGCCAGCAGCTTACTAGCGGGAGGGTTAAATGAGCAGTTCTTC.

This CDR3 reads CASSFAYNNEQFF. The CDR3 coding sequence is TGTGCCAGCAGCTTCGCCTACAACAATGAGCAGTTCTTC. The chain couples TRBV7-3 to TRBJ2-1; no clear D gene. V shed 3 bases and J shed 5 bases, with 8 bases lying between them. Germline lookup yields CDR1 SGHTA and CDR2 FQGTGA. The CDR3 contains 13 residues.